What follows is one T cell receptor beta chain and its context. Its matching antigen is unknown. This sample stems from a study of T cells in Graves' hyperthyroidism and ophthalmopathy. RNA transcripts served as the template for amplifying TCR beta CDR3 regions. A set of HTBI primers served as the primers for a first-round RT-PCR of the TCR CDR3. TCRdb re-derived calls from the multiplex PCR reads in MiXCR, one entry per CDR3 protein. The sample lists 600,000 or so distinct CDR3 sequences; more than 45% were seen once. Findings and limits, study-wide: In validation, the model predicted ophthalmopathy. These predictions came a median roughly 7.1 months before onset. Using 13 V-J features, a model discriminated ophthalmopathy from stable hyperthyroidism.

The sample taken for sequencing was peripheral blood or thyroid tissue (not recorded which). This TCR was sampled from a woman aged 18-29 years with Graves' hyperthyroidism.

DNA of the CDR3: TGTGCGACGGGGGGAGGAAACACCATATATTTT. Its protein product is CATGGGNTIYF. The J gene is TRBJ1-3, the V gene TRBV10-3; D might be TRBD1 (5 bases). The CDR3 is 11 residues long. Germline assignment: CDR1 ENHRY and CDR2 SYGVKD.